Following are 32 T cell receptor beta chains from one sample sequenced in a study of OX40 agonist ivuxolimab in advanced cancers. The method was immunoSEQ multiplex PCR; TCRdb's version includes in-frame clones alone and lacks a portion of them. The sample records around 25,000 clones, about 86% being singletons. The sequenced sample was CD4+ or CD8+ T cells sorted from blood, obtained in a trial of the OX40 agonist ivuxolimab. The receptor set was obtained from an adult with an advanced solid tumor such as melanoma, head and neck, liver or kidney cancer.

In its sample, this clone was seen once. The V gene is TRBV5-1, the J gene TRBJ2-1; possibly TRBD2 for D (6 bases). The CDR3 has 16 amino acids. Trimming cost V 0 bases and J 4 bases, with 14 bases left between them. Per the germline V gene, CDR1 is SGHRS and CDR2 is YFSETQ. CDR3 sequence reads: CASSLGTMGGYNEQFF. CDR3 nucleotides: TGCGCCAGCAGCTTGGGCACCATGGGGGGTTACAATGAGCAGTTCTTC. The variable domain in full, completed from reference TRBV5-1 and TRBJ2-1, reads KAGVTQTPRYLIKTRGQQVTLSCSPISGHRSVSWYQQTPGQGLQFLFEYFSETQRNKGNFPGRFSGRQFSNSRSEMNVSTLELGDSALYLCASSLGTMGGYNEQFFGPGTRLTVL.

The V and J genes are TRBV18 and TRBJ2-3; 7 nucleotides align to TRBD2. V gave up 2 bases and J gave up 6 bases; unmatched junction bases: 11. This CDR3 is built from 16 residues. Per germline, CDR1 KGHSH and CDR2 LQKENI. The CDR3 region has the DNA TGTGCCAGCTCACCATATATGCGGGAGCGGTGGGATACGCAGTATTTT. This sequence encodes CASSPYMRERWDTQYF.

The chain couples TRBV20-1 to TRBJ2-2; D unclear. Germline CDR1 DFQATT, CDR2 SNEGSKA (reference sequence). Trimming shortened V by 6 bases and J by 7 bases, and 9 bases separated the two germline ends. The CDR3 is made up of 11 amino acids. The CDR3 reads CSAWASGELFF. CDR3 nucleotides: TGCAGTGCCTGGGCCAGCGGGGAGCTGTTTTTT.

This chain uses TRBV6-5 with TRBJ1-1; D gene uncertain. The CDR3 covers 14 residues. CDR1 MNHEY and CDR2 SVGAGI come from the germline V gene. The ends were cut back, 2 bases at V and 5 bases at J, with 12 bases in the middle. CDR3 DNA sequence: TGTGCCAGCAGTTACGGGATGGCGGAAACTGAAGCTTTCTTT. It specifies CASSYGMAETEAFF.

The rearrangement uses TRBV29-1 and TRBJ2-1, with 9 bases that match TRBD2. There are 13 residues in the CDR3. Looked up from germline, CDR1 is SQVTM and CDR2 is ANQGSEA. The V segment lost 7 bases and the J segment 4 bases; nucleotides outside the gene matches: 5. The CDR3 nucleotides are TGCAGCGGCCGGACTAGCGTGTACAATGAGCAGTTCTTC. Protein sequence: CSGRTSVYNEQFF.

This chain joins TRBV19 and TRBJ2-5; TRBD1 is a possible D gene (6 bases). CDR1 is LNHDA, CDR2 SQIVND, per germline (reference sequence). The V gene lost 5 bases and the J gene lost 1 base, with 11 bases spanning the gap. CDR3 length: 14 amino acids. The CDR3 region is CASSPDRFQETQYF. The CDR3 region has the DNA TGTGCCAGTAGTCCGGACAGATTCCAAGAGACCCAGTACTTC.

The CDR3 DNA sequence: TGTGCCAGCAGCGTAGGAATGTTCTCCTACGAGCAGTACTTC. As protein: CASSVGMFSYEQYF. The chain carries TRBV9 and TRBJ2-7, with D unclear. The V gene lost 0 bases and the J gene lost 0 bases, with 7 bases spanning the gap. There are 14 residues in the CDR3. Germline CDR1 and CDR2: SGDLS and YYNGEE.

The sample holds one count of this clone. The genes are TRBV5-6 and TRBJ2-2; D is perhaps TRBD2 (6 bases). This CDR3 has 17 amino acids. V shed 1 base and J shed 0 bases, with 13 bases lying between them. Germline CDR1 is SGHDT and CDR2 is YYEEEE. CDR3 sequence (DNA): TGTGCCAGCAGCTTGTCCCCCCGCGGGGCGAACACCGGGGAGCTGTTTTTT. Encoded protein: CASSLSPRGANTGELFF.

The chain combines TRBV7-3 with TRBJ1-1; tentative D call: TRBD1 (5 bases). Germline CDR1 reads SGHTA; CDR2 reads FQGTGA. The CDR3 is made up of 13 amino acids. The ends were cut back, 5 bases at V and 1 base at J, with 8 bases in the middle. CDR3 loop: CASSPRGNTEAFF. CDR3 sequence (DNA): TGTGCCAGCAGCCCTAGGGGGAACACTGAAGCTTTCTTT.

The rearrangement joins TRBV12-5 to TRBJ1-2; D is unresolved. CDR1 LGHNT and CDR2 FRNRAP come from the germline V gene. The V gene lost 2 bases and the J gene lost 5 bases, with 15 bases spanning the gap. The CDR3 covers 15 residues. CDR3 coding DNA: TGTGCTAGTGGTTTGACCCCTCCCGGGCCATATGGCTACACCTTC. Translating it yields CASGLTPPGPYGYTF.

This clone was detected a few times. The chain employs TRBV7-4 and TRBJ1-6; D may be TRBD1 (5 bases). Looked up from germline, CDR1 is SGHVT and CDR2 is SQSDAQ. Trimming shortened V by 3 bases and J by 6 bases, and 12 bases separated the two germline ends. The CDR3 extends over 15 amino acids. The CDR3 DNA follows: TGTGCCAGCAGCTTTTCTCAGGGAGGTAATTCACCCCTCCACTTT. It specifies CASSFSQGGNSPLHF.

This clone was observed a few times. In DNA form, the CDR3 reads TGTGCCAGTAGTAGTACGGGAGAGCAGTACTTC. Translated: CASSSTGEQYF. The V gene is TRBV19, the J gene TRBJ2-7; D is possibly TRBD2 (5 bases). This CDR3 comprises 11 residues. Germline CDR1 is LNHDA and CDR2 is SQIVND (reference sequence). V lost 4 bases to trimming and J lost 7 bases, with 8 bases between them. Variable domain in full (rest from reference TRBV19 and TRBJ2-7): DGGITQSPKYLFRKEGQNVTLSCEQNLNHDAMYWYRQDPGQGLRLIYYSQIVNDFQKGDIAEGYSVSREKKESFPLTVTSAQKNPTAFYLCASSSTGEQYFGPGTRLTVT.

V and J are TRBV7-9 and TRBJ2-7; 12 bases match TRBD1. The CDR3 contains 15 residues. The germline gives CDR1 SEHNR, CDR2 FQNEAQ (reference sequence). The V gene end was trimmed by 3 bases and the J gene end by 6 bases; junction bases not matched to a gene: 6. The CDR3 DNA follows: TGTGCCAGCAGCTTCGACGGGACAGGGGGCCTCGAGCAGTACTTC. This encodes CASSFDGTGGLEQYF.

This chain uses TRBV4-3 with TRBJ2-6; D is ambiguous. V lost 2 bases, J lost 4 bases, and 6 bases lay in between. CDR3 length: 14 residues. The germline V gene has CDR1 LGHNA and CDR2 YSLEER. CDR3 sequence (DNA): TGCGCCAGCAGCCAACTACAGGGGGCCAACGTCCTGACTTTC. The encoded protein is CASSQLQGANVLTF.

The chain uses TRBV7-9 and TRBJ1-3; possibly TRBD1 for D (5 bases). Germline values: CDR1 SEHNR, CDR2 FQNEAQ (reference sequence). Trimming cost V 5 bases and J 2 bases, with 19 bases left between them. The CDR3 runs 17 residues. The CDR3 region has the DNA TGTGCCAGCAGCACCCCCCGGGGAGGGGAAGCTGGAAACACCATATATTTT. Translated: CASSTPRGGEAGNTIYF.

The sample holds a few counts of this clone. The chain uses TRBV4-1 and TRBJ2-7; D is ambiguous. The CDR3 consists of 15 residues. Deletions cut 2 bases from V and 2 bases from J, with 13 bases between. CDR1 MGHRA and CDR2 YSYEKL come from the germline V gene. The chain's CDR3 is CASSQSREATYEQYF. CDR3 DNA: TGCGCCAGCAGCCAATCCCGAGAGGCCACCTACGAGCAGTACTTC.

The chain employs TRBV15 and TRBJ2-7, with 7 nucleotides matching TRBD1. CDR1 is LNHNV, CDR2 YYDKDF, per germline (reference sequence). V gave up 4 bases and J gave up 6 bases; unmatched junction bases: 6. CDR3 length: 13 residues. CDR3 in amino acids: CATSTYYRGEQYF. CDR3 in DNA: TGTGCCACCAGCACCTACTACAGGGGCGAGCAGTACTTC.

The chain employs TRBV13 and TRBJ2-4; 15 bases are a match to TRBD2. The germline gives CDR1 PRHDT, CDR2 FYEKMQ (reference sequence). V lost 4 bases and J lost 0; bases outside the gene matches: 7. The CDR3 extends over 19 amino acids. CDR3 DNA sequence: TGTGCCAGCAGCTCCCGGACTAGCGGGAGGGCCCTAGCCAAAAACATTCAGTACTTC. Its protein product is CASSSRTSGRALAKNIQYF.

The chain recombines TRBV27 with TRBJ1-4; 8 bases are shared with TRBD1. Germline V gene sequence: CDR1 MNHEY, CDR2 SMNVEV (reference sequence). CDR3 size: 12 residues. Trimming removed 6 bases from V and 13 bases from J; junction bases left unmatched: 7. As DNA, the CDR3 is TGTGCCAGCAGCACAGACAGGGGAAGACTGTTTTTT. This sequence encodes CASSTDRGRLFF.

A remark on this clone: This sample includes further DNA sequences coding for the same CDR3. This chain joins TRBV5-1 and TRBJ2-7; TRBD2 agrees at 8 bases. This CDR3 contains 17 residues. Germline loops: CDR1 SGHRS, CDR2 YFSETQ. The ends lost 0 bases at V and 2 bases at J; junction bases unmatched: 10. In DNA form, the CDR3 reads TGCGCCAGCAGCTTGGGGAAAGCGGGGGCGGATGCCTACGAGCAGTACTTC. It encodes CASSLGKAGADAYEQYF.

The rearrangement uses TRBV15 and TRBJ2-7, with TRBD2 identical over 12 bases. Per the germline V gene, CDR1 is LNHNV and CDR2 is YYDKDF (reference sequence). After removal of 1 base from V and 4 bases from J, the junction contained 2 bases not matched to a gene. This CDR3 is built from 15 residues. The CDR3 reads CATSRASGRAYEQYF. Here the CDR3 DNA reads TGTGCCACCAGCAGAGCTAGCGGGAGGGCGTACGAGCAGTACTTC.

This sequence joins TRBV13 and TRBJ2-5; tentative D call: TRBD2 (5 bases). This CDR3 spans 17 amino acids. Germline CDR1 is PRHDT and CDR2 is FYEKMQ (reference sequence). Trimming cost V 2 bases and J 2 bases, with 18 bases left between them. CDR3 sequence (DNA): TGTGCCAGCAGCTTAAGGAGGCCACCAATCGATCAAGAGACCCAGTACTTC. Encoded protein: CASSLRRPPIDQETQYF.

V is TRBV4-3 and J is TRBJ2-7; 8 nucleotides agree with TRBD2. The CDR3 has 15 amino acids. The trim removed 1 base at V and 2 bases at J, leaving 4 bases unmatched. Germline CDR1 is LGHNA and CDR2 is YSLEER. The CDR3 coding sequence is TGCGCCAGCAGCCAAGGGTCCGGGGGGGCCTACGAGCAGTACTTC. This translates into CASSQGSGGAYEQYF.

The chain joins TRBV4-1 to TRBJ1-3; perhaps TRBD1 as D (5 bases). V gave up 0 bases and J gave up 0 bases, with 9 bases separating them. CDR3 length equals 16 residues. Germline V CDR1 and CDR2: MGHRA, YSYEKL. The CDR3 here is CASSQEGVRSGNTIYF. The DNA for the CDR3 is TGCGCCAGCAGCCAAGAGGGGGTCCGCTCTGGAAACACCATATATTTT.

The chain is built from TRBV6-5 and TRBJ2-1; the match to TRBD2 covers 10 bases. Germline CDR1 MNHEY, CDR2 SVGAGI. The junction had 0 bases not matched to a gene; V was cut back by 5 bases and J by 2 bases. The CDR3 runs to 14 residues. DNA of the CDR3: TGTGCCAGCAGTCTAGCGGGAGCCTACAATGAGCAGTTCTTC. Translating gives CASSLAGAYNEQFF.

V and J are TRBV7-8 and TRBJ2-7; the D is unclear. V was clipped by 4 bases and J by 2 bases, with 6 bases between them. The CDR3 loop spans 12 amino acids. Germline CDR1 SGHVS, CDR2 FQNEAQ. CDR3 in DNA: TGTGCCAGCAGCTCAGAAACCTACGAGCAGTACTTC. Protein: CASSSETYEQYF. The variable domain in full, completed from reference TRBV7-8 and TRBJ2-7, reads GAGVSQSPRYKVAKRGQDVALRCDPISGHVSLFWYQQALGQGPEFLTYFQNEAQLDKSGLPSDRFFAERPEGSVSTLKIQRTQQEDSAVYLCASSSETYEQYFGPGTRLTVT.

The rearrangement links TRBV7-9 to TRBJ1-1; D ambiguous. This CDR3 region has 12 residues. Trimming left V 7 bases short and J 0 bases short, with 6 bases between. The V gene's germline CDR1 is SEHNR and CDR2 FQNEAQ (reference sequence). In DNA form, the CDR3 reads TGTGCCAGCACGTACATGAACACTGAAGCTTTCTTT. Its translation: CASTYMNTEAFF.

The chain links TRBV15 to TRBJ1-2; TRBD1 is a possible D gene (6 bases). From germline, CDR1 is LNHNV and CDR2 YYDKDF (reference sequence). The CDR3 spans 15 residues. V was shortened by 3 bases and J by 4 bases, with 15 bases between the two germline ends. In DNA form, the CDR3 reads TGTGCCACCAGCAGGGGTAGGGGACAAGGCTATGGCTACACCTTC. Protein product: CATSRGRGQGYGYTF.

This clone was seen a few times. The chain joins TRBV11-2 to TRBJ2-6; D gene ambiguous. Germline CDR1 and CDR2: SGHAT and FQNNGV. Trimming removed 4 bases from V and 2 bases from J, with 12 bases in between. The CDR3 runs 16 residues. The chain's CDR3 is CASSSIRPTGANVLTF. CDR3 nucleotide sequence: TGTGCCAGCAGCTCAATACGCCCTACTGGGGCCAACGTCCTGACTTTC. The full variable domain, completed using reference TRBV11-2 and TRBJ2-6, is EAGVAQSPRYKIIEKRQSVAFWCNPISGHATLYWYQQILGQGPKLLIQFQNNGVVDDSQLPKDRFSAERLKGVDSTLKIQPAKLEDSAVYLCASSSIRPTGANVLTFGAGSRLTVL.

The chain couples TRBV5-1 to TRBJ1-1; D is undetermined. The CDR3 sequence is 14 residues long. The V end lost 3 bases, the J end lost 7 bases, and 16 bases lay between the germline ends. Germline CDR1 is SGHRS and CDR2 is YFSETQ. The CDR3 coding sequence is TGCGCCAGCAGCTCGGCGGGAGGCGGAAATGAAGCTTTCTTT. This gives the protein CASSSAGGGNEAFF.

The table lists this clone with a few counts. The chain joins TRBV29-1 to TRBJ2-1; no clear D gene. V was shortened by 0 bases and J by 4 bases, with 7 bases between the two germline ends. CDR3 length equals 13 residues. CDR1 and CDR2 (germline): SQVTM, ANQGSEA. The CDR3 here is CSVEDRRYNEQFF. The CDR3 nucleotides read TGCAGCGTTGAAGATCGGCGATACAATGAGCAGTTCTTC.

The chain employs TRBV7-9 and TRBJ1-1, with D unclear. This CDR3 spans 12 amino acids. CDR1 is SEHNR and CDR2 is FQNEAQ in the germline V gene (reference sequence). V was shortened by 5 bases and J by 3 bases, with 7 bases between the two germline ends. Here the CDR3 reads CASSPGYTEAFF. DNA for the CDR3: TGTGCCAGCAGCCCCGGGTACACTGAAGCTTTCTTT.